These T cell receptor beta chains were read from a single sample in a study of vaccination and CD4 T cells after COVID-19. These TCRs' antigens remain unknown. TCRdb analysed the PCR reads with MiXCR anew, one entry per CDR3 protein. In the table there are 9,000 to 13,000 distinct CDR3 sequences, approximately 64% of which are singletons. The sample consisted of CD4+ T cells from blood, cultured in vitro, taken before SARS-CoV-2 vaccination. The receptors originated from a human donor who had recovered from COVID-19. Both conserved end residues are part of each CDR3. Each record gives: clone size, CDR3 length, J gene, D gene, V gene, CDR3 DNA, CDR3 protein. The D gene is left open where the match is weak. The size entry is marked missing in some rows and otherwise reads once, few, many or a size class.

NA | 15 | TRBJ1-3 | NA | TRBV6-1 | TGTGCCAGCAGTCGCCGCGGGGCAGGAGGAAACACCATATATTTT | CASSRRGAGGNTIYF
NA | 14 | TRBJ2-4 | TRBD1 | TRBV20-1 | TGCAGTGCTAGAGAGGACAGGGTTGAAAACATTCAGTACTTC | CSAREDRVENIQYF
NA | 15 | TRBJ2-7 | NA | TRBV15 | TGTGCCACCAGCAGAGATCGGGGGACAGACTACGAGCAGTACTTC | CATSRDRGTDYEQYF
NA | 13 | TRBJ1-3 | NA | TRBV28 | TGTGCCAGCAGTTCCAACAGGGGAAACACCATATATTTT | CASSSNRGNTIYF
NA | 12 | TRBJ2-5 | TRBD2 | TRBV20-1 | TGCAGTGCTAGCCGACTAGCAGAGACCCAGTACTTC | CSASRLAETQYF
NA | 13 | TRBJ2-1 | NA | TRBV24-1 | TGTGCCACCAGTGACCCGCTAGCTAATGAGCAGTTCTTC | CATSDPLANEQFF
NA | 16 | TRBJ1-5 | TRBD1 | TRBV7-2 | TGTGCCAGCAGCTTAGGGAAGACAGGGTCGGGGCAGCCCCAGCATTTT | CASSLGKTGSGQPQHF
once | 15 | TRBJ2-2 | NA | TRBV12-3/TRBV12-4 | TGTGCCAGCAGTTTAAGCGGCAGGGAGACCGGGGAGCTGTTTTTT | CASSLSGRETGELFF
NA | 16 | TRBJ1-4 | TRBD1 | TRBV25-1 | TGTGCCAGCAGTGCCCAGGGGGAGGGTCTTGTGAGAAAACTGTTTTTT | CASSAQGEGLVRKLFF
NA | 14 | TRBJ2-3 | NA | TRBV12-3/TRBV12-4 | TGTGCCAGCAGTTTCCGGGGGCAACGGGATACGCAGTATTTT | CASSFRGQRDTQYF
few | 13 | TRBJ2-1 | NA | TRBV6-4 | TGTGCCAGCAGTGACTCGGACAACAATGAGCAGTTCTTC | CASSDSDNNEQFF
NA | 14 | TRBJ2-7 | NA | TRBV19 | TGTGCCAGTAGTAACCGGGACGGGGCCTACGAGCAGTACTTC | CASSNRDGAYEQYF
NA | 15 | TRBJ2-7 | TRBD1 | TRBV7-9 | TGTGCCAGCAGCTTCTGGGACAGGGGAGGTAACGAGCAGTACTTC | CASSFWDRGGNEQYF
NA | 17 | TRBJ2-1 | NA | TRBV20-1 | TGCAGTGCTAGAGATCGAACGGGAGCGGGCTCCTACAATGAGCAGTTCTTC | CSARDRTGAGSYNEQFF
NA | 12 | TRBJ1-6 | NA | TRBV6-4 | TGTGCCAGCAGGGACGTCTATTCACCCCTCCACTTT | CASRDVYSPLHF
NA | 12 | TRBJ2-3 | NA | TRBV6-5 | TGTGCCAGCAGTTCTGGGACAGATACGCAGTATTTT | CASSSGTDTQYF
few | 15 | TRBJ2-1 | NA | TRBV27 | TGTGCCAGCTCCCTCCGGTCAGGATTGCGGACAGAGCGGTTCTTC | CASSLRSGLRTERFF
NA | 15 | TRBJ1-2 | TRBD1 | TRBV28 | TGTGCCAGCACCCGCAGTATGGGACAGACCTATGGCTACACCTTC | CASTRSMGQTYGYTF
NA | 12 | TRBJ2-7 | NA | TRBV18 | TGTGCCAGCTCCCTCGGAGAGACTGTACAGTACTTC | CASSLGETVQYF
NA | 15 | TRBJ2-3 | NA | TRBV6-1 | TGTGCCAGCAGTGAATCGCTTGGGGGCGGAGATACGCAGTATTTT | CASSESLGGGDTQYF
once | 15 | TRBJ2-3 | TRBD2 | TRBV2 | TGTGCCAGCCGGGGTGAGCGGGGTTTCACAGATACGCAGTATTTT | CASRGERGFTDTQYF
NA | 14 | TRBJ1-2 | NA | TRBV6-1 | TGTGCCAGCAGTGAAGGAGGGGGTACCTATGGCTACACCTTC | CASSEGGGTYGYTF
NA | 13 | TRBJ2-3 | NA | TRBV5-1 | TGCGCCAGCAGCTTGGGGTTAGCAGATACGCAGTATTTT | CASSLGLADTQYF
few | 13 | TRBJ1-1 | NA | TRBV29-1 | TGCAGCGTCCGTAGGGAGGTACGAGGCGGAGCTTTCTTT | CSVRREVRGGAFF